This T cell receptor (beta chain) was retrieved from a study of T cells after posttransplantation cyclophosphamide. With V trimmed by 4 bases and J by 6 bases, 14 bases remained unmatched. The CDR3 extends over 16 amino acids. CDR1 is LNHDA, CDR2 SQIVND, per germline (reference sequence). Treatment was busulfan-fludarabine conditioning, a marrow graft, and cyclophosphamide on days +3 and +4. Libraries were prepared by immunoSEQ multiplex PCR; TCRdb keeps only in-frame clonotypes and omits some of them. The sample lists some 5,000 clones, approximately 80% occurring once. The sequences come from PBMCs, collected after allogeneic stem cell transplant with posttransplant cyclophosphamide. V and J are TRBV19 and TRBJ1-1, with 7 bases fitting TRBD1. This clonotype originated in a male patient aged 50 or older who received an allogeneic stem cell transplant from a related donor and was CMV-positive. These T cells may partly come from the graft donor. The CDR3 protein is CASSKGRDRSMAEAFF. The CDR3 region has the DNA TGTGCCAGTAGTAAGGGCCGGGACAGATCGATGGCTGAAGCTTTCTTT. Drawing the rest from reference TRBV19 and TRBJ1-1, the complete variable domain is DGGITQSPKYLFRKEGQNVTLSCEQNLNHDAMYWYRQDPGQGLRLIYYSQIVNDFQKGDIAEGYSVSREKKESFPLTVTSAQKNPTAFYLCASSKGRDRSMAEAFFGQGTRLTVV.